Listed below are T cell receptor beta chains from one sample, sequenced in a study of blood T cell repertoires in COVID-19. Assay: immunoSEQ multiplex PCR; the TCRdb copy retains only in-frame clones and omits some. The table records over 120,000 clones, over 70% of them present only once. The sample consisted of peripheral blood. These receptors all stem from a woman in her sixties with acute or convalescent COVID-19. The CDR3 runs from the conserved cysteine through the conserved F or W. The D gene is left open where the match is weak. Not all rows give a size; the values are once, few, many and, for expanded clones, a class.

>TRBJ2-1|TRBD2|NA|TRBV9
TGTGCCAGCAGCGTACAAGCGGGAGGGAACTACAATGAGCAGTTCTTC
CASSVQAGGNYNEQFF
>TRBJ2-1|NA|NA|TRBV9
TGTGCCAGCAGCGTAAGTGTGAGAAATGAGCAGTTCTTC
CASSVSVRNEQFF
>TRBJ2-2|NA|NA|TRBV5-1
TGCGCCAGCAGCCCAGGGGCGAACACCGGGGAGCTGTTTTTT
CASSPGANTGELFF
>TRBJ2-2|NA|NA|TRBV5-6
TGTGCCAGCAGCCCTTCCCCTTCGTACGGGGAGCTGTTTTTT
CASSPSPSYGELFF
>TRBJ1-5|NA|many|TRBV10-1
TGCGCCAGCAGTGCACGGGAAAATCAGCCCCAGCATTTT
CASSARENQPQHF
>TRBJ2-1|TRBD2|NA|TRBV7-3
TGTGCCAGCAGCCCGGGAGGGCGCTACAATGAGCAGTTCTTC
CASSPGGRYNEQFF
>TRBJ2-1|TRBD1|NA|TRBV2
TGTGCCAGCAATCCTAAGACAGGGGCCTACAATGAGCAGTTCTTC
CASNPKTGAYNEQFF
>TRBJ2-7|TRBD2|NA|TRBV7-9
TGTGCCAGCAGGCCTAGCGGGAGAGGAGAGCAGTACTTC
CASRPSGRGEQYF
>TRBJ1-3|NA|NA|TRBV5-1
TGCGCCAGCCAACAGGATCCCTCTGGAAACACCATATATTTT
CASQQDPSGNTIYF
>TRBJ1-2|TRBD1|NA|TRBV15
TGTGCCACCAGCTGGGACAGGGGAATCTATGGCTACACCTTC
CATSWDRGIYGYTF
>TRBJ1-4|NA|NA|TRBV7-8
TGTGCCAGCAGCCTAGTCCCTCAGGGTGAAAAACTGTTTTTT
CASSLVPQGEKLFF
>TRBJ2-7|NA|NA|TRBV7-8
TGTGCCAGCTCCACTGGGGGGGGCTATGACGAGCAGTACTTC
CASSTGGGYDEQYF
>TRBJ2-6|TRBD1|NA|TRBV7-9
TGTGCCTCAAGCTTAGGGGACAGGGTTTCTGGGGCCAACGTCCTGACTTTC
CASSLGDRVSGANVLTF
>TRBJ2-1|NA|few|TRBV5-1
TGCGCCAGCAGCTTAGGCGGGGCGTCCAATGAGCAGTTCTTC
CASSLGGASNEQFF
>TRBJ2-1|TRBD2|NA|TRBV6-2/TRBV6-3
TGTGCCAGCAGTTACGGTGGCCTAGCGGGAGGGCATGAGCAGTTCTTC
CASSYGGLAGGHEQFF
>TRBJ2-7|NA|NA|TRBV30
TGTGCCTGGAACGGCAGGGGGGTGACCGAGCAGTACTTC
CAWNGRGVTEQYF
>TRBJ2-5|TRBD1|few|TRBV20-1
TGCAGTGCGACAGGGGAAGAGACCCAGTACTTC
CSATGEETQYF
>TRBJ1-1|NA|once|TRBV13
TGTGCCAGCAGCTTGAGCTCTGAAGCTTTCTTT
CASSLSSEAFF
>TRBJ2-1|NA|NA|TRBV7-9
TGTGCCAGCAGCTTAGAGTGGGAGTGGGGCAATGAGCAGTTCTTC
CASSLEWEWGNEQFF
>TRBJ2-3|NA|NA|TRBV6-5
TGTGCCAGCCGAATGCTAGCGCTCAGCACAGATACGCAGTATTTT
CASRMLALSTDTQYF
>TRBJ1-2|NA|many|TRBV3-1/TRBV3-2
TGTGCCAGTTGGCGGCCAACTGAAGGCTACACCTTC
CASWRPTEGYTF
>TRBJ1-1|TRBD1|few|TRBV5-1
TGCGCCAGCAGCTTGAGGACAGGGTCAAACACTGAAGCTTTCTTT
CASSLRTGSNTEAFF
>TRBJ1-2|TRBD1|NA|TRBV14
TGTGCCAGCAGCCCGGACAGGAGGATTGGCTACACCTTC
CASSPDRRIGYTF
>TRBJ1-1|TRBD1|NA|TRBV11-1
TGTGCCAGCAGCGGGGACAGGGGATTCACCGCTGAAGCTTTCTTT
CASSGDRGFTAEAFF
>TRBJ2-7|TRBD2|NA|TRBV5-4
TGTGCCAGCAGCATTAGCGGGAGTTCCTACGAGCAGTACTTC
CASSISGSSYEQYF
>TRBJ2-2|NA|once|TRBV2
TGTGCCAGCGGCCCGGGAACGAGCACCGGGGAGCTGTTTTTT
CASGPGTSTGELFF
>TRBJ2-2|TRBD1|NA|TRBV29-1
TGCAGCGTTGACAGGGGGCGGACCGGGGAGCTGTTTTTT
CSVDRGRTGELFF
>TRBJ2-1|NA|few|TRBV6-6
TGTGCCAGCAGTTATGGAGGCCGATCACAATATAATGAGCAGTTCTTC
CASSYGGRSQYNEQFF
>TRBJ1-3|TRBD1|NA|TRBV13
TGTGCCAGCAGCTTCGCAGGGGGTCCCCTACGAAACACCATATATTTT
CASSFAGGPLRNTIYF
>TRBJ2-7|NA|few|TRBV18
TGTGCCAGCTCAATAGGGGCCTACTACGAGCAGTACTTC
CASSIGAYYEQYF
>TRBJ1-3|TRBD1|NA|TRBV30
TGTGCCTGGGGTGCCGGGACAGGACCTGGAAACACCATATATTTT
CAWGAGTGPGNTIYF
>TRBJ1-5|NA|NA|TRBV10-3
TGTGCCATCAGGGACAAGATTAATCAGCCCCAGCATTTT
CAIRDKINQPQHF
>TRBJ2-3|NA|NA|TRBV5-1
TGCGCCAGCAGCCCGGACGTTGCGGGACTCACAGATACGCAGTATTTT
CASSPDVAGLTDTQYF
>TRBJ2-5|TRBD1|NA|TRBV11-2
TGTGCCAGCAGCTTAAGGGGGCTCGGGGAGACCCAGTACTTC
CASSLRGLGETQYF
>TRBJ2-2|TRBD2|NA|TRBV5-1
TGCGCCAGCAGCTTACCAGAAGCGGGAGACACCGGGGAGCTGTTTTTT
CASSLPEAGDTGELFF